The source of this TCR beta chain is a study of blood T cell repertoires in COVID-19. The wider study: Sample material is recorded as cDNA or gDNA derived from T cells, B-cell-depleted T cells, or PBMCs.

TCRdb's copy holds only in-frame clones and misses some; the assay was immunoSEQ multiplex PCR. The sample holds roughly 40,000 clones, more than 90% seen once. Germline values: CDR1 SNHLY, CDR2 FYNNEI. The J segment lost 4 bases and the V segment lost 6 bases, leaving 7 bases of the junction unmatched. The CDR3 extends over 14 amino acids. The gene calls are TRBV2 and TRBJ2-3; 7 bases agree with TRBD2. Sequencing input: peripheral blood. The receptor was isolated from a human donor in a cohort sampled during active COVID-19. The CDR3: CASRTGGEADTQYF. The CDR3, as DNA: TGTGCCAGCAGAACGGGAGGTGAGGCAGATACGCAGTATTTT.